The present entry profiles one TCR beta chain with its context. Its antigen is as yet unknown. TCR beta libraries were prepared from cDNA with unique molecular identifiers. Using its own MiXCR run on the PCR reads, TCRdb lists one record per CDR3 protein. The data show hundreds of thousands of distinct CDR3 sequences, around 64% seen once. These data are taken from a study of post-analysis software for immune sequencing data. Overall study findings and caveats: Samples sharing a preparation batch grouped tightly together when assessed by F measure. A few TRBV segments (TRBV5-6, TRBV5-1 and TRBV20-1 among them) occurred more frequently in patients than in controls.

The trim removed 6 bases at V and 7 bases at J, leaving 12 bases unmatched. The CDR3 extends over 15 amino acids. Sequenced input: blood. The chain employs TRBV12-3 or TRBV12-4 and TRBJ2-5; 9 positions match TRBD2. This sequence was found in a girl aged 2 to 9 with multiple sclerosis. CDR3 residues: CASSAQPGLAGTQYF. The CDR3 nucleotides are TGTGCCAGCAGCGCCCAGCCGGGACTAGCAGGGACCCAGTACTTC.